Below, one T cell receptor (beta chain) is given with its context. Its matching antigen is unknown. Trimming removed 3 bases at V and 1 base at J, with 11 bases between. Germline-derived CDR1 and CDR2 are ENHRY and SYGVKD. The CDR3 contains 15 residues. These data come from a study of cytomegalovirus exposure and HLA in healthy donors. General observations from the study: Reports credit the classifier with highly specific, highly sensitive diagnosis of cytomegalovirus status. Later analysis indicated greater clonal expansion among HLA-associated TCR beta chains than among equally common other chains.

In the PCR, 60 Vbeta and 13 Jbeta primers were used. Clones were read by immunoSEQ multiplex PCR, and TCRdb kept only the in-frame ones, dropping some. The data hold 100,000 to 150,000 clones, with 74% observed a single time. The V and J genes are TRBV10-3 and TRBJ2-3; TRBD1 might be the D (5 bases). Material for sequencing was PBMCs. This clonotype was sampled from a woman aged 45-65 years in good health and CMV-seropositive. CDR3 in DNA: TGTGCCATCAGTGATACGGGCAGGGGCACAGATACGCAGTATTTT. Protein product: CAISDTGRGTDTQYF.